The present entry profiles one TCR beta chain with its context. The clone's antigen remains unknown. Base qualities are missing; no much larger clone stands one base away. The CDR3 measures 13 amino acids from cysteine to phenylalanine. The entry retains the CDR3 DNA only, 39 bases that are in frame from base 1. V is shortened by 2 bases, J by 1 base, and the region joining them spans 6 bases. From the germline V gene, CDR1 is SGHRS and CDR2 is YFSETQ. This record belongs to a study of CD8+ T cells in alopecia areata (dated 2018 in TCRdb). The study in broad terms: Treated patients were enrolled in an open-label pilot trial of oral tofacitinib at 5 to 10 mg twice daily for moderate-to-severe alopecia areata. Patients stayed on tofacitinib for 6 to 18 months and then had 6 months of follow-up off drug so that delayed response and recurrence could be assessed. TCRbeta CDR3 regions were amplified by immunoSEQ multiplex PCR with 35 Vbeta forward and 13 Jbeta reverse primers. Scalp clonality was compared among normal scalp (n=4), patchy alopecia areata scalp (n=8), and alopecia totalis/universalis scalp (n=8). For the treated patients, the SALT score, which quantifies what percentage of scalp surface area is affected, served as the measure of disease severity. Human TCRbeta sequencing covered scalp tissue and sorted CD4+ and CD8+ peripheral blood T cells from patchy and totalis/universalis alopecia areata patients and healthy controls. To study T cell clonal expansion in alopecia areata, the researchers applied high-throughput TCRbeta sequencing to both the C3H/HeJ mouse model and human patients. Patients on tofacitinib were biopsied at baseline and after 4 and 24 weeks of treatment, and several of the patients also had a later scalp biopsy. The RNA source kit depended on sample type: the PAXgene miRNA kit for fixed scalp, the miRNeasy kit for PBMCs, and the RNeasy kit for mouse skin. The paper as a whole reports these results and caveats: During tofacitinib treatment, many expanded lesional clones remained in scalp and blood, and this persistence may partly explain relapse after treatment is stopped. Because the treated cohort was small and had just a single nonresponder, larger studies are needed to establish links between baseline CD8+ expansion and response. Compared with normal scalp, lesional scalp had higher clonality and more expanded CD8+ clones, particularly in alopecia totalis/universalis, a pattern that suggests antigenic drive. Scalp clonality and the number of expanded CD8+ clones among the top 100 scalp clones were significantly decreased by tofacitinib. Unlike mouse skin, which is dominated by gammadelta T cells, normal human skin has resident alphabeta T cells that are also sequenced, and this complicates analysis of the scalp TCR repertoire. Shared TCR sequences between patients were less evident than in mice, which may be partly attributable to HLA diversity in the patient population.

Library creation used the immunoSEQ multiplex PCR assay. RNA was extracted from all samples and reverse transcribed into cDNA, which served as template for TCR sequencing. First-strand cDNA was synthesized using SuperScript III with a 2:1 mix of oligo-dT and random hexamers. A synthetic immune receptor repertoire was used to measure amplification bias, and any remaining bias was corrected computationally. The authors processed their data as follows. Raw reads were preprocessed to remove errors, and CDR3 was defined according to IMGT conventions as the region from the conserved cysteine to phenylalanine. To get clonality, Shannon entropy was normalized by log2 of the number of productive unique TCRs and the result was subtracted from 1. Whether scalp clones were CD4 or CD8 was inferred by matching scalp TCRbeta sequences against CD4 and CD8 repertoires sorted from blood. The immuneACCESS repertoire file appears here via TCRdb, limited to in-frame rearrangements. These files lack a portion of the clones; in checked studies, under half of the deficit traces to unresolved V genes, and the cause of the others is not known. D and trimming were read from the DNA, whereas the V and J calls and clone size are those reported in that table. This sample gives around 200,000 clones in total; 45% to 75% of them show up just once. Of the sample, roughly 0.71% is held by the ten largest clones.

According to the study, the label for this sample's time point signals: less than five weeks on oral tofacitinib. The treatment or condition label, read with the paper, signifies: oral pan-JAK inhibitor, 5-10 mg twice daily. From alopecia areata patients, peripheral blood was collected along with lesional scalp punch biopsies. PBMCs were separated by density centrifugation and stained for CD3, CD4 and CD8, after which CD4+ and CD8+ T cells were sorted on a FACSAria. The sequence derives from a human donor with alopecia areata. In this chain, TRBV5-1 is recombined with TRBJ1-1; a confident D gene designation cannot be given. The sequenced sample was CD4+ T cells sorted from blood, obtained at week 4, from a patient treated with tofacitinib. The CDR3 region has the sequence CASSFRANTEAFF. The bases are TGCGCCAGCAGCTTCCGGGCGAACACTGAAGCTTTCTTT.